The rows below give T cell receptor beta chains drawn from one sample of a study of blood T cells in healthy people across ages. TCRdb reanalysed the 5' RACE reads using MiXCR and keeps one entry per CDR3 protein. Of almost 1 million distinct CDR3 sequences listed, roughly 51% are singletons. Sequenced: blood. Source of these receptors: a woman aged 55-69 years in good health. Each CDR3 is given with its conserved first and last residue. The order of the fields is V gene, D gene, clone size, J gene, CDR3 DNA, CDR3 protein. D genes are given only for firm matches. Clone size is not always given. Where it is, it says once, few, many or a class for expanded clones.

V gene: TRBV12-3/TRBV12-4; D gene: NA; clone size: NA; J gene: TRBJ2-1; CDR3 DNA: TGTGCCAGCAGCCCCGTTACGGGGCACGGAAGCAATGAGCAGTTCTTC; CDR3 protein: CASSPVTGHGSNEQFF
V gene: TRBV6-2/TRBV6-3; D gene: TRBD2; clone size: NA; J gene: TRBJ2-5; CDR3 DNA: TGTGCCAGCAGCCGGGGACTAGCGGGAGACGGGTCAAGAGAGACCCAGTACTTC; CDR3 protein: CASSRGLAGDGSRETQYF
V gene: TRBV28; D gene: NA; clone size: many; J gene: TRBJ2-6; CDR3 DNA: TGTGCCAGCAGTTTGCCAGGGTCAGGGGCCAACGTCCTGACTTTC; CDR3 protein: CASSLPGSGANVLTF
V gene: TRBV18; D gene: NA; clone size: few; J gene: TRBJ1-4; CDR3 DNA: TGTGCCAGCTCACCATACCCGGACAGCCTCGTAGAACTGTTTTTT; CDR3 protein: CASSPYPDSLVELFF
V gene: TRBV3-1; D gene: NA; clone size: NA; J gene: TRBJ2-7; CDR3 DNA: TGTGCCAGCAGCCAGATGCCCAGGACAGTTTACGAGCAGTACTTC; CDR3 protein: CASSQMPRTVYEQYF
V gene: TRBV28; D gene: NA; clone size: NA; J gene: TRBJ2-7; CDR3 DNA: TGTGCCAGCAGTTCACTTCCGGGGGTCTACGAGCAGTACTTC; CDR3 protein: CASSSLPGVYEQYF
V gene: TRBV14; D gene: TRBD2; clone size: few; J gene: TRBJ2-7; CDR3 DNA: TGTGCCAGCAGCCAGGTCGGGAGGGCCAGTGTCGACGAGCAGTACTTC; CDR3 protein: CASSQVGRASVDEQYF
V gene: TRBV7-9; D gene: NA; clone size: NA; J gene: TRBJ2-7; CDR3 DNA: TGTGCCAGCAGCCCCGAAACTAAAACCTTAGAACCCTACGAGCAGTACTTC; CDR3 protein: CASSPETKTLEPYEQYF
V gene: TRBV11-2; D gene: TRBD1; clone size: NA; J gene: TRBJ2-7; CDR3 DNA: TGTGCCAGCAGCCGCTTTAGGACAGGGATGAACTACGAGCAGTACTTC; CDR3 protein: CASSRFRTGMNYEQYF
V gene: TRBV12-3/TRBV12-4; D gene: NA; clone size: NA; J gene: TRBJ1-2; CDR3 DNA: TGTGCCAGCCGATCAGCGGAACTATGGGGAGTTGGGTATGGCTACACCTTC; CDR3 protein: CASRSAELWGVGYGYTF
V gene: TRBV25-1; D gene: NA; clone size: few; J gene: TRBJ2-5; CDR3 DNA: TGTGCCAGCAGTGAATATGTAGGGAAAGAGACCCAGTACTTC; CDR3 protein: CASSEYVGKETQYF
V gene: TRBV15; D gene: NA; clone size: many; J gene: TRBJ2-3; CDR3 DNA: TGTGCCACCAGCAGAGATCGGCGGACTCTACACACAGATACGCAGTATTTT; CDR3 protein: CATSRDRRTLHTDTQYF
V gene: TRBV12-3/TRBV12-4; D gene: TRBD2; clone size: NA; J gene: TRBJ2-3; CDR3 DNA: TGTGCCAGCAGTCCAACTAGCGGAGCGAGAACAGATACGCAGTATTTT; CDR3 protein: CASSPTSGARTDTQYF
V gene: TRBV21-1; D gene: NA; clone size: few; J gene: TRBJ2-7; CDR3 DNA: TGTGCCAGCAGCAAAAACCCTCGCCAGGGGGCACACGAGCAGTACTTC; CDR3 protein: CASSKNPRQGAHEQYF
V gene: TRBV7-9; D gene: TRBD1; clone size: NA; J gene: TRBJ1-1; CDR3 DNA: TGTGCCAGCAGCGCGCGGCGGGGGACAGGGGCCAAGAACACTGAAGCTTTCTTT; CDR3 protein: CASSARRGTGAKNTEAFF
V gene: TRBV7-9; D gene: TRBD2; clone size: few; J gene: TRBJ2-5; CDR3 DNA: TGTGCCAGCAGTTCCCGGGGACTAGCGGGAGGTGAGACCCAGTACTTC; CDR3 protein: CASSSRGLAGGETQYF
V gene: TRBV27; D gene: NA; clone size: NA; J gene: TRBJ2-1; CDR3 DNA: TGTGCCAGCAGTTATACCGGGACTTCGTCCTACAATGAGCAGTTCTTC; CDR3 protein: CASSYTGTSSYNEQFF
V gene: TRBV6-2/TRBV6-3; D gene: TRBD2; clone size: NA; J gene: TRBJ2-5; CDR3 DNA: TGTGCCGGCCCAAACGCCGGGGGGAAGTACTTC; CDR3 protein: CAGPNAGGKYF
V gene: TRBV4-1; D gene: TRBD1; clone size: few; J gene: TRBJ2-7; CDR3 DNA: TGCGCCAGCAGCCAAAACGGCGGGACAGGGAGGCTGACCTACGAGCAGTACTTC; CDR3 protein: CASSQNGGTGRLTYEQYF
V gene: TRBV7-2; D gene: TRBD2; clone size: NA; J gene: TRBJ2-1; CDR3 DNA: TGTGCCAGCAGCTTAGGGGTAGCGGGAGTAACTGAGCAGTTCTTC; CDR3 protein: CASSLGVAGVTEQFF
V gene: TRBV11-2; D gene: TRBD2; clone size: NA; J gene: TRBJ2-5; CDR3 DNA: TGTGCCAGCAGCTACGGCAGTAGCGGGAGAGAGACCCAGTACTTC; CDR3 protein: CASSYGSSGRETQYF
V gene: TRBV10-3; D gene: NA; clone size: NA; J gene: TRBJ2-7; CDR3 DNA: TGTGCCATCAGTGGGACAGATTACTCCTACGAGCAGTACTTC; CDR3 protein: CAISGTDYSYEQYF
V gene: TRBV4-2; D gene: NA; clone size: NA; J gene: TRBJ2-7; CDR3 DNA: TGTGCCAGCAGCCTCGATAGCGGGACAGCCTACGAGCAGTACTTC; CDR3 protein: CASSLDSGTAYEQYF
V gene: TRBV20-1; D gene: NA; clone size: NA; J gene: TRBJ2-5; CDR3 DNA: TGCAGTGCTAGTGAGGGAGGCGGATTTAATGAGCAGTACTTC; CDR3 protein: CSASEGGGFNEQYF
V gene: TRBV12-3/TRBV12-4; D gene: NA; clone size: NA; J gene: TRBJ2-7; CDR3 DNA: TGTGCCAGCAGTTTAGTTCAGGATGGAACCTACGAGCAGTACTTC; CDR3 protein: CASSLVQDGTYEQYF
V gene: TRBV18; D gene: NA; clone size: NA; J gene: TRBJ1-2; CDR3 DNA: TGTGCCAGCTCACCACCGTCCAGAGATGGCTACACCTTC; CDR3 protein: CASSPPSRDGYTF
V gene: TRBV5-5; D gene: TRBD2; clone size: few; J gene: TRBJ2-1; CDR3 DNA: TGTGCCAGCAGCTTAATGTTAGCGGGGGGCTCCTACAATGAGCAGTTCTTC; CDR3 protein: CASSLMLAGGSYNEQFF
V gene: TRBV7-2; D gene: NA; clone size: NA; J gene: TRBJ2-6; CDR3 DNA: TGTGCCAGCAGCTATTCCTTCACCATTAGGTCCTCTGGGGCCAACGTCCTGACTTTC; CDR3 protein: CASSYSFTIRSSGANVLTF
V gene: TRBV5-1; D gene: TRBD2; clone size: NA; J gene: TRBJ2-1; CDR3 DNA: TGCGCCAGCAGCCCGCCGGGACTAGCGGACCTCTCCTACAATGAGCAGTTCTTC; CDR3 protein: CASSPPGLADLSYNEQFF
V gene: TRBV20-1; D gene: NA; clone size: NA; J gene: TRBJ2-7; CDR3 DNA: TGCAGTGCTAGTCTGATCGGGACGGACAGCACCTCAGGCTACGAGCAGTACTTC; CDR3 protein: CSASLIGTDSTSGYEQYF
V gene: TRBV6-1; D gene: TRBD2; clone size: NA; J gene: TRBJ2-7; CDR3 DNA: TGTGCCAGCAGTAACCGGGACTACCAGCTCTCCTACGAGCAGTACTTC; CDR3 protein: CASSNRDYQLSYEQYF
V gene: TRBV27; D gene: NA; clone size: NA; J gene: TRBJ2-5; CDR3 DNA: TGTGCCAGCAGTCATATGTGGAGGGCTACGTACCAAGAGACCCAGTACTTC; CDR3 protein: CASSHMWRATYQETQYF
V gene: TRBV27; D gene: TRBD2; clone size: few; J gene: TRBJ2-1; CDR3 DNA: TGTGCCAGCAGATTGGCTAGCGGGAGGGTGGGATCCTACAATGAGCAGTTCTTC; CDR3 protein: CASRLASGRVGSYNEQFF
V gene: TRBV7-2; D gene: TRBD2; clone size: NA; J gene: TRBJ2-2; CDR3 DNA: TGTGCCAGCAGCTCTGGGACTAGCGGGGCTGGCGGGGAGCTGTTTTTT; CDR3 protein: CASSSGTSGAGGELFF
V gene: TRBV5-1; D gene: TRBD1; clone size: NA; J gene: TRBJ2-5; CDR3 DNA: TGCGCCAGCAGCCACGAGGAGAACAGGGGGCGGTGGGAGACCCAGTACTTC; CDR3 protein: CASSHEENRGRWETQYF
V gene: TRBV9; D gene: NA; clone size: once; J gene: TRBJ2-3; CDR3 DNA: TGTGCCAGCAGCGTAGCTCACCCGCCAGATACGCAGTATTTT; CDR3 protein: CASSVAHPPDTQYF
V gene: TRBV7-9; D gene: NA; clone size: NA; J gene: TRBJ2-3; CDR3 DNA: TGTGCCAGCAGCTTAGGTGGGGATAGGGGAATCGCAGAGACGCAGTATTTT; CDR3 protein: CASSLGGDRGIAETQYF
V gene: TRBV20-1; D gene: TRBD2; clone size: NA; J gene: TRBJ2-1; CDR3 DNA: TGCAGTGCGCGACTAGCGCGCCACTACAATGAGCAGTTCTTC; CDR3 protein: CSARLARHYNEQFF
V gene: TRBV27; D gene: NA; clone size: NA; J gene: TRBJ2-7; CDR3 DNA: TGTGCCAACAGTAATCGGCTCCTCGAGCAGTACTTC; CDR3 protein: CANSNRLLEQYF
V gene: TRBV5-4; D gene: NA; clone size: few; J gene: TRBJ1-6; CDR3 DNA: TGTGCCAGCACGTCTCGGCAGACCAATTCACCCCTCCACTTT; CDR3 protein: CASTSRQTNSPLHF
V gene: TRBV7-2; D gene: TRBD2; clone size: NA; J gene: TRBJ2-5; CDR3 DNA: TGTGCCAGCAGCTTAGGACTAGCGGGAACGACGCGGGAGCAGTACTTC; CDR3 protein: CASSLGLAGTTREQYF
V gene: TRBV27; D gene: NA; clone size: NA; J gene: TRBJ2-5; CDR3 DNA: TGTGCCAGCGCCCCTGTGGGCCAAGAGACCCAGTACTTC; CDR3 protein: CASAPVGQETQYF
V gene: TRBV11-3; D gene: TRBD1; clone size: few; J gene: TRBJ2-3; CDR3 DNA: TGTGCCAGCAGCTCAAGGACAGGGGGCAAGGATACGCAGTATTTT; CDR3 protein: CASSSRTGGKDTQYF
V gene: TRBV28; D gene: TRBD1; clone size: NA; J gene: TRBJ1-2; CDR3 DNA: TGTGCCAGCAAGGGACAGCCCTACTATGGCTACACCTTC; CDR3 protein: CASKGQPYYGYTF
V gene: TRBV28; D gene: NA; clone size: NA; J gene: TRBJ2-3; CDR3 DNA: TGTGCCGGAAGACCGGGACGAAGCACAGATACGCAGTATTTT; CDR3 protein: CAGRPGRSTDTQYF
V gene: TRBV29-1; D gene: NA; clone size: NA; J gene: TRBJ2-7; CDR3 DNA: TGCAGCGTTTCGCCTGGGTACGGCCACGAGCAGTACTTC; CDR3 protein: CSVSPGYGHEQYF
V gene: TRBV9; D gene: TRBD1; clone size: NA; J gene: TRBJ1-1; CDR3 DNA: TGTGCCAGCAGCGGAGGGACAGCCCTTGAAGCTTTCTTT; CDR3 protein: CASSGGTALEAFF
V gene: TRBV12-3/TRBV12-4; D gene: TRBD1; clone size: NA; J gene: TRBJ2-7; CDR3 DNA: TGTGCCAGCAGCCAGGAGCCGATATGGGACAGGGGCAACTACGAGCAGTACTTC; CDR3 protein: CASSQEPIWDRGNYEQYF
V gene: TRBV6-2/TRBV6-3; D gene: NA; clone size: NA; J gene: TRBJ2-7; CDR3 DNA: TGTGCCAGCAGTTACTCCTTAGGGGGGAGTTACTACGAGCAGTACTTC; CDR3 protein: CASSYSLGGSYYEQYF
V gene: TRBV6-5; D gene: NA; clone size: few; J gene: TRBJ2-7; CDR3 DNA: TGTGCCAGCAGTGATATGCGACTGAGATCCTACGAGCAGTACTTC; CDR3 protein: CASSDMRLRSYEQYF
V gene: TRBV12-3/TRBV12-4; D gene: TRBD2; clone size: few; J gene: TRBJ2-1; CDR3 DNA: TGTGCCAGCAGTTTAGCCCGGCTAGCGGGAGCTTACAATGAGCAGTTCTTC; CDR3 protein: CASSLARLAGAYNEQFF
V gene: TRBV7-2; D gene: NA; clone size: few; J gene: TRBJ2-5; CDR3 DNA: TGTGCCAGCAGCTTAGCGGCCGGAGAGGGAGAGACCCAGTACTTC; CDR3 protein: CASSLAAGEGETQYF